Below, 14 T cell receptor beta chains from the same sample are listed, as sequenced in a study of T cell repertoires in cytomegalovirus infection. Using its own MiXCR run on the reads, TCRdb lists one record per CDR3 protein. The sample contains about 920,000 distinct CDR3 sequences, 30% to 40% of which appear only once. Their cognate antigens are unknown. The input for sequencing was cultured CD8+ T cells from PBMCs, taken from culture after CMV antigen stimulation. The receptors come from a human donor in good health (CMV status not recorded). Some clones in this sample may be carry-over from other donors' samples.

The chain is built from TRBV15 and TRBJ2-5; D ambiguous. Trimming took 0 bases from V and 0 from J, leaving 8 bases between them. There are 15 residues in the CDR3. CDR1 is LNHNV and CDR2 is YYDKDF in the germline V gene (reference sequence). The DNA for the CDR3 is TGTGCCACCAGCAGAGATGTAGGGTACCAAGAGACCCAGTACTTC. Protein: CATSRDVGYQETQYF.

The CDR3 sequence: CASSMGQGRNEQFF. CDR3 nucleotide sequence: TGTGCCAGTAGTATGGGACAGGGTAGAAATGAGCAGTTCTTC. The rearrangement links TRBV19 to TRBJ2-1; 9 positions agree with TRBD1. This CDR3 has 14 amino acids. J lost 7 bases, V lost 3 bases, and 4 bases had no gene match. The germline V gene encodes CDR1 LNHDA and CDR2 SQIVND (reference sequence).

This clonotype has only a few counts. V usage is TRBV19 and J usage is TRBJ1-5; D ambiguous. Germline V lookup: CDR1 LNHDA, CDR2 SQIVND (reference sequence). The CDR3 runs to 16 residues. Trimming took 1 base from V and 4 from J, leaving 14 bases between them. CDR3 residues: CASSIVRFLGNQPQHF. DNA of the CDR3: TGTGCCAGTAGTATAGTGCGGTTCCTGGGGAATCAGCCCCAGCATTTT.

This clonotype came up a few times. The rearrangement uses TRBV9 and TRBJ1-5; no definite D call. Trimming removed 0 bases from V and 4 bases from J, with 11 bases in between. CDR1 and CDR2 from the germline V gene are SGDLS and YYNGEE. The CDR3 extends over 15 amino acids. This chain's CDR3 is CASSVGGKGNQPQHF. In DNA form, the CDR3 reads TGTGCCAGCAGCGTAGGAGGAAAAGGTAATCAGCCCCAGCATTTT.

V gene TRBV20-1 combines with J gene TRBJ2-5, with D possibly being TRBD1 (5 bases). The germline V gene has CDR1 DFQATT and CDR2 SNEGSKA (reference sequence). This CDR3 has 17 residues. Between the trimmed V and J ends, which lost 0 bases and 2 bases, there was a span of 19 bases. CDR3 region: CSARDITGHSIQETQYF. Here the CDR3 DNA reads TGCAGTGCTAGAGATATCACCGGACACAGTATTCAAGAGACCCAGTACTTC.

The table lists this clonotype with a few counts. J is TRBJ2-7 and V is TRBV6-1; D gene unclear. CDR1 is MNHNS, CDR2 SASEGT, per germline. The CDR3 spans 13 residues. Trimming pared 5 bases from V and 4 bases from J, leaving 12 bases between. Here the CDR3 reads CASSSPTVYEQYF. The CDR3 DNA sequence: TGTGCCAGCAGTTCCCCTACGGTTTACGAGCAGTACTTC.

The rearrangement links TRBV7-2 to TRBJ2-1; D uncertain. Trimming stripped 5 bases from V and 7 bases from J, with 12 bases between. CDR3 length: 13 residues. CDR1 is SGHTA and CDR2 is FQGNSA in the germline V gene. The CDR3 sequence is CASSHNLVNEQFF. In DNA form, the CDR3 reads TGTGCCAGCAGCCACAACTTAGTGAATGAGCAGTTCTTC.

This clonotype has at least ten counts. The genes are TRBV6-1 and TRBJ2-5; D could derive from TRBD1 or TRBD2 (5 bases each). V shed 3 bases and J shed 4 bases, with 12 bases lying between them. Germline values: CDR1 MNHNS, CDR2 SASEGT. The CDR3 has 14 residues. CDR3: CASSEWDRRETQYF. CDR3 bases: TGTGCCAGCAGTGAGTGGGACCGACGAGAGACCCAGTACTTC.

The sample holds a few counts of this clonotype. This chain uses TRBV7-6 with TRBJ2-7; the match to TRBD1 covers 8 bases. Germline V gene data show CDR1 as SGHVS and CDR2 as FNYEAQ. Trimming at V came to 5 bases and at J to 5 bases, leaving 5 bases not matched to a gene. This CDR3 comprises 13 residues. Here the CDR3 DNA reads TGTGCCAGCAGCCTGACAGGGGAGGACGAGCAGTACGTC. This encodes CASSLTGEDEQYV.

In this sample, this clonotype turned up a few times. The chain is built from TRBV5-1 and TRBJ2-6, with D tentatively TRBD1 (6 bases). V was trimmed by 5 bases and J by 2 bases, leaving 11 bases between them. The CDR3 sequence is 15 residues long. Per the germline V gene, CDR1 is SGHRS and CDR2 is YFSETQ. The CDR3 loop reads CASSTGPTGANVLTF. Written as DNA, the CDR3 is TGCGCCAGCAGTACAGGGCCTACTGGGGCCAACGTCCTGACTTTC.

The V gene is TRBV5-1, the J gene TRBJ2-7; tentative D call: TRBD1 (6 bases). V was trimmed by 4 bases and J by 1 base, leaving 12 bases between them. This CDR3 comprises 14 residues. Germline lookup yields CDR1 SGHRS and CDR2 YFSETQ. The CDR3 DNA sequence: TGCGCCAGCAGCATTCCGACAGGATCCTACGAGCAGTACTTC. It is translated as CASSIPTGSYEQYF.

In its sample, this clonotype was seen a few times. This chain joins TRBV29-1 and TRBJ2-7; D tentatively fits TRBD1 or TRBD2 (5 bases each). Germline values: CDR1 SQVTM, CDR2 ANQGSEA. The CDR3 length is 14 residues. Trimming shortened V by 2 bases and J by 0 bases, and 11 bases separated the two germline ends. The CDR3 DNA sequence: TGCAGCGTTGAAATCGGGGCGAGCTCCTACGAGCAGTACTTC. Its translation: CSVEIGASSYEQYF.

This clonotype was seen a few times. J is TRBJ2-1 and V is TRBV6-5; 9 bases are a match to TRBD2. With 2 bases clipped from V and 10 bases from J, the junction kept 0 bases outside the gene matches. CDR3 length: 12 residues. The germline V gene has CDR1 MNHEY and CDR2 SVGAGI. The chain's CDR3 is CASSYAGGEQFF. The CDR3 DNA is TGTGCCAGCAGTTACGCGGGGGGGGAGCAGTTCTTC.

CDR3 sequence (DNA): TGTGCCAGCAGCCCCCGGGACAGGGGGCGAGGCACTGAAGCTTTCTTT. Its translation is CASSPRDRGRGTEAFF. The chain carries TRBV6-5 and TRBJ1-1; 12 bases are a match to TRBD1. J gave up 4 bases and V 6 bases, and 9 bases lay outside the gene matches. CDR1 and CDR2 from the germline V gene are MNHEY and SVGAGI. This CDR3 spans 16 amino acids.